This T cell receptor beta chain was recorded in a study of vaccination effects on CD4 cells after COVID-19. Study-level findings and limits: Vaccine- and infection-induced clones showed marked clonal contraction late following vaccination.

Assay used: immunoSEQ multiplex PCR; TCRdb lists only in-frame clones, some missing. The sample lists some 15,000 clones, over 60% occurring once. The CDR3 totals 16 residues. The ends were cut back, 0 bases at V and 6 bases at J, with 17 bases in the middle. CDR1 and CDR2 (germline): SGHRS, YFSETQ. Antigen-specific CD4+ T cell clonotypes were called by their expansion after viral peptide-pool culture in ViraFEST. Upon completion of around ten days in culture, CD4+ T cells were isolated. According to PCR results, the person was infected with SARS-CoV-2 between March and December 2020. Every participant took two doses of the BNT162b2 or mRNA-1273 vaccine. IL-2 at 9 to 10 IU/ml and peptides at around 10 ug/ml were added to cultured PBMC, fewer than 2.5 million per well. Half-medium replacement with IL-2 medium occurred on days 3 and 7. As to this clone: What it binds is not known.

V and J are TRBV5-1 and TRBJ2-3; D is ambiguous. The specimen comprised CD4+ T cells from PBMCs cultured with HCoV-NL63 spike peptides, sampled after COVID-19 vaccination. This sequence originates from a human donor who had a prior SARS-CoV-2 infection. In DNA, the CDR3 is TGCGCCAGCAGCTTGGGTTCCGGACCCCTGGGGGATACGCAGTATTTT. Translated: CASSLGSGPLGDTQYF.